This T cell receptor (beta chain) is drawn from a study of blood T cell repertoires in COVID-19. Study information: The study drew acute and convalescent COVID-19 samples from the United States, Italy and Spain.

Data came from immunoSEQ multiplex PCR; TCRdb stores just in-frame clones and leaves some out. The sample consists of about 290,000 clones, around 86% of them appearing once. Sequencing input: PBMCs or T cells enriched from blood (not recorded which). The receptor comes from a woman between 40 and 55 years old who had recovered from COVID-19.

The CDR3 DNA reads TGTGCCAGCAGTTTATTGGGACAGGGAAGAGTCTATGGCTACACCTTC. Its protein is CASSLLGQGRVYGYTF. The chain combines TRBV28 with TRBJ1-2; TRBD1 agrees at 9 bases. Per germline, CDR1 MDHEN and CDR2 SYDVKM. J gave up 4 bases and V 1 base, and 7 bases lay outside the gene matches. The CDR3 spans 16 residues.